Sequencing of this TCR beta chain was carried out in a study of T cells in Graves' hyperthyroidism and ophthalmopathy. Study in general: Blood was drawn when the patient was first diagnosed and still untreated.

CDR1 is LGHNT, CDR2 FRNRAP, per germline. The V and J ends lost 3 bases and 0 bases respectively, with 9 bases between them. The CDR3 length is 15 residues. This clonotype was seen a handful of times. Calling Graves' hyperthyroidism stable meant ophthalmopathy did not progress within 18 months. RNA transcripts were the template for amplifying TCR beta CDR3 regions. TCR CDR3 underwent first-round RT-PCR with the HTBI primer set. Via MiXCR, TCRdb re-called the multiplex PCR reads, giving one row per CDR3 protein. The profile shows roughly 710,000 distinct CDR3 sequences, just over 35% of them singletons.

This clonotype originated in a woman aged 35 to 49 with Graves' hyperthyroidism. The gene calls are TRBV12-5 and TRBJ1-3; D unresolved. The specimen sequenced was blood. In nucleotides, the CDR3 is TGTGCTAGTGGTTTCGAAGGATACTCTGGAAACACCATATATTTT. It encodes CASGFEGYSGNTIYF.